The 12 T cell receptor beta chains below all came from one sample that was sequenced in a study of response to subunit inactivated influenza vaccine. TCRdb analysed the RT-PCR reads with MiXCR anew, one entry per CDR3 protein. The top ten clones hold about an eighth of a sample with fewer than 600,000 distinct CDR3 sequences, approximately 7.7% of them seen once. Sequenced material: PBMCs from blood, taken roughly 24 months after vaccination. The source is a man between 50 and 69 years old who received an inactivated influenza vaccine.

This clonotype was recorded at least ten times. V and J are TRBV5-1 and TRBJ1-5; maybe TRBD1 (6 bases). V lost 3 bases and J 6 bases, leaving 16 bases between the germline ends. There are 15 residues in the CDR3. Looked up from germline, CDR1 is SGHRS and CDR2 is YFSETQ. CDR3 protein: CASSSTGLMGQPQHF. For the CDR3, the DNA is TGCGCCAGCAGCTCAACAGGGCTGATGGGTCAGCCCCAGCATTTT.

In its sample, this clonotype was seen a few times. V gene TRBV7-2 combines with J gene TRBJ2-1; the match to TRBD2 covers 14 bases. Germline V lookup: CDR1 SGHTA, CDR2 FQGNSA. Losses at the gene ends were 6 bases for V and 9 bases for J; bases not matched to a gene: 7. The CDR3 loop spans 15 amino acids. CDR3 DNA sequence: TGTGCCAGCAGGACGACTAGCGGGGGGGCTGGTGAGCAGTTCTTC. Residues: CASRTTSGGAGEQFF.

This clonotype was detected a few times. V usage is TRBV9 and J usage is TRBJ2-1; D might be TRBD2 (6 bases). Between the trimmed V and J ends, which lost 1 base and 2 bases, there was a span of 10 bases. This CDR3 contains 15 residues. In germline, CDR1 is SGDLS, CDR2 YYNGEE. The CDR3: CASSVLASTYNEQFF. In nucleotides, the CDR3 is TGTGCCAGCAGCGTACTAGCGAGTACCTACAATGAGCAGTTCTTC.

In this sample, this clonotype turned up a few times. V and J are TRBV20-1 and TRBJ2-7, with 14 bases aligning to TRBD2. Germline V gene sequence: CDR1 DFQATT, CDR2 SNEGSKA (reference sequence). V dropped 6 bases and J dropped 3; count of bases not matched to a gene: 4. CDR3 size: 14 residues. The CDR3 loop reads CSAPTSGRGYEQYF. The CDR3 DNA reads TGCAGTGCCCCGACTAGCGGGAGGGGCTACGAGCAGTACTTC.

This clonotype was detected many times. The rearrangement joins TRBV7-8 to TRBJ1-5; 9 positions agree with TRBD1. V lost 6 bases to trimming and J lost 5 bases; unmatched junction nucleotides: 5. The CDR3 has 14 amino acids. Per the germline V gene, CDR1 is SGHVS and CDR2 is FQNEAQ. The CDR3 coding sequence is TGTGCCAGCAGTCTCGACAGGGGGGATCAGCCCCAGCATTTT. Protein sequence: CASSLDRGDQPQHF.

This clonotype appeared a few times. The chain couples TRBV4-1 to TRBJ1-2; D call uncertain. The CDR3 runs to 15 residues. V gave up 3 bases and J gave up 0 bases, with 11 bases separating them. CDR1 is MGHRA and CDR2 is YSYEKL in the germline V gene. The CDR3: CASSQAGRTNYGYTF. CDR3 DNA: TGCGCCAGCAGCCAGGCCGGGAGGACTAACTATGGCTACACCTTC.

Ten or more counts support this clonotype. V usage is TRBV7-2 and J usage is TRBJ2-3; D not certain. Germline CDR1 and CDR2: SGHTA and FQGNSA. Trimming took 1 base from V and 5 from J, leaving 13 bases between them. The CDR3 runs to 15 residues. CDR3 in amino acids: CASSLDPQPGDTQYF. The CDR3 nucleotides are TGTGCCAGCAGCTTAGACCCCCAGCCCGGAGATACGCAGTATTTT.

This clonotype was seen only a few times. The chain joins TRBV20-1 to TRBJ2-2; D remains unclear. V was pared by 0 bases and J by 0 bases, with 8 bases between. Germline V gives CDR1 DFQATT, CDR2 SNEGSKA (reference sequence). The CDR3 extends over 15 amino acids. The CDR3 spells CSARDSASNTGELFF. The CDR3 nucleotides are TGCAGTGCTAGAGACAGCGCATCGAACACCGGGGAGCTGTTTTTT.

This clonotype was observed at least ten times. V usage is TRBV18 and J usage is TRBJ2-6; 9 nucleotides align to TRBD1. V shed 3 bases and J 4 bases; nucleotides not matched to a gene: 4. CDR1 and CDR2 from the germline V gene are KGHSH and LQKENI. This CDR3 has 16 amino acids. Here the CDR3 DNA reads TGTGCCAGCTCACCCGGGACAGGGTCAGGGGCCAACGTCCTGACTTTC. This sequence encodes CASSPGTGSGANVLTF.

This clonotype was observed once. The chain joins TRBV20-1 to TRBJ1-2; 8 bases map to TRBD1. This CDR3 is built from 15 residues. V shed 5 bases, J shed 1 base, and the junction held 9 bases outside the gene matches. CDR1 DFQATT and CDR2 SNEGSKA come from the germline V gene (reference sequence). CDR3 DNA sequence: TGCAGTGCTCGTGGAGGACAGGGTAATAACTATGGCTACACCTTC. Translation: CSARGGQGNNYGYTF.

This clonotype was counted at least ten times. The V call is TRBV28, the J call TRBJ1-2; D unresolved. CDR1 and CDR2 (germline): MDHEN, SYDVKM. V gave up 0 bases and J gave up 4 bases, with 6 bases separating them. The CDR3 covers 13 residues. Here the CDR3 DNA reads TGTGCCAGCAGTTTATGGCAGACCTATGGCTACACCTTC. It is translated as CASSLWQTYGYTF.

This clonotype occurred many times. The chain joins TRBV28 to TRBJ1-3, with D unresolved. The CDR3 is made up of 15 amino acids. The V and J ends lost 5 bases and 3 bases respectively, with 14 bases between them. Germline-derived CDR1 and CDR2 are MDHEN and SYDVKM. The CDR3 loop reads CASSPPRGGGNTIYF. DNA for the CDR3: TGTGCCAGCAGTCCGCCCCGGGGAGGTGGAAACACCATATATTTT. The whole variable domain, filled in from reference TRBV28 and TRBJ1-3, reads DVKVTQSSRYLVKRTGEKVFLECVQDMDHENMFWYRQDPGLGLRLIYFSYDVKMKEKGDIPEGYSVSREKKERFSLILESASTNQTSMYLCASSPPRGGGNTIYFGEGSWLTVV.